These T cell receptor beta chains were read from a single sample in a study. MiXCR, run by TCRdb on the 5' RACE reads, gives a single entry per CDR3 protein. The data show about 3,000 distinct CDR3 sequences, with 6.5% to 8% seen just once and less than 6.5% held by the top ten. The sample taken for sequencing was total memory T cells from blood PBMCs. Every receptor here comes from a female donor with HIV. Both conserved end residues are part of each CDR3. The D gene is left open where the match is weak. Expanded clones are given a class, and other clones once, few, many or no size at all.

J	length	D	size	V	CDR3	DNA
TRBJ2-2	13	.	few	TRBV7-2	CASSPNNYGELFF	TGTGCCAGCAGCCCAAATAATTACGGGGAGCTGTTTTTT
TRBJ2-5	12	.	medium-sized	TRBV6-6	CASSGPEGTQYF	TGTGCCAGCAGCGGCCCGGAGGGGACCCAGTACTTC
TRBJ2-3	15	TRBD2	medium-sized	TRBV7-2	CASSLAGLALDTQYF	TGTGCCAGCAGCTTAGCGGGACTAGCGTTAGATACGCAGTATTTT
TRBJ2-1	11	.	medium-sized	TRBV6-1	CASRHGAEQFF	TGTGCCAGCAGGCATGGGGCTGAGCAGTTCTTC
TRBJ2-1	20	.	.	TRBV11-3	CASSLGHQGWGPPTYNEQFF	TGTGCCAGCAGCTTAGGCCACCAGGGATGGGGCCCACCCACCTACAATGAGCAGTTCTTC
TRBJ2-3	17	TRBD1	few	TRBV15	CATSRSLQGPITDTQYF	TGTGCCACCAGCAGATCCTTACAGGGGCCAATCACAGATACGCAGTATTTT
TRBJ1-2	17	TRBD1	medium-sized	TRBV25-1	CASSELAGGTANYGYTF	TGTGCCAGCAGTGAACTGGCAGGGGGTACAGCTAACTATGGCTACACCTTC
TRBJ2-5	12	.	.	TRBV11-2	CASSLYQETQYF	TGTGCCAGCAGCTTGTACCAAGAGACCCAGTACTTC
TRBJ1-1	13	TRBD1	few	TRBV29-1	CSAKGAGNTEAFF	TGCAGCGCGAAGGGGGCCGGAAACACTGAAGCTTTCTTT
TRBJ2-3	16	TRBD2	.	TRBV11-1	CASSLRGDLSTDTQYF	TGTGCCAGCAGCTTACGGGGGGATCTTAGCACAGATACGCAGTATTTT
TRBJ2-1	16	TRBD2	.	TRBV20-1	CSARGASGGDYNEQFF	TGCAGTGCTAGAGGGGCTAGCGGGGGGGATTACAATGAGCAGTTCTTC
TRBJ1-1	13	TRBD1	medium-sized	TRBV7-2	CASRLQGGTEAFF	TGTGCCAGCAGATTACAGGGGGGAACTGAAGCTTTCTTT
TRBJ1-2	13	.	medium-sized	TRBV10-1	CASSKLRDYGYTF	TGCGCCAGCAGTAAACTGAGGGACTATGGCTACACCTTC
TRBJ1-1	18	TRBD1	few	TRBV5-5	CASSPDRGGPFMNTEAFF	TGTGCCAGCAGCCCGGACAGGGGGGGCCCCTTTATGAACACTGAAGCTTTCTTT
TRBJ1-2	12	.	.	TRBV12-3/TRBV12-4	CASSSGPSGYTF	TGTGCCAGCAGTTCGGGCCCGTCGGGCTACACCTTC
TRBJ1-5	13	.	medium-sized	TRBV7-6	CASSLGDDQPQHF	TGTGCCAGCAGCTTAGGGGACGATCAGCCCCAGCATTTT
TRBJ2-1	12	.	medium-sized	TRBV2	CASSEDTNSGFF	TGTGCCAGCAGTGAGGACACCAATTCAGGGTTCTTC
TRBJ1-2	13	TRBD1	medium-sized	TRBV20-1	CSARATGGYGYTF	TGCAGTGCTAGAGCAACAGGGGGCTACGGCTACACCTTC
TRBJ2-2	16	TRBD2	.	TRBV27	CASSFQTSGVTGELFF	TGTGCCAGCAGTTTCCAGACTAGCGGGGTCACCGGGGAGCTGTTTTTT
TRBJ2-5	13	.	.	TRBV29-1	CSVASGLQETQYF	TGCAGCGTTGCTTCAGGGCTTCAGGAGACCCAGTACTTC
TRBJ1-5	16	.	few	TRBV12-3/TRBV12-4	CASRKAGARDNQPQHF	TGTGCCAGCAGAAAGGCGGGGGCGCGGGATAATCAGCCCCAGCATTTT
TRBJ2-5	15	.	few	TRBV6-2/TRBV6-3	CASSYSEGRRETQYF	TGTGCCAGCAGTTACTCGGAGGGCAGGCGAGAGACCCAGTACTTC
TRBJ1-2	14	.	few	TRBV10-3	CAISESTAFHGYTF	TGTGCCATCAGTGAGTCGACGGCCTTCCATGGCTACACCTTC
TRBJ1-1	13	.	large	TRBV11-3	CASSSRMGTEAFF	TGTGCCAGCAGCTCCCGAATGGGCACTGAAGCTTTCTTT
TRBJ2-3	16	.	medium-sized	TRBV4-2	CASSRLTGASTDTQYF	TGTGCCAGCAGCAGGCTGACGGGAGCTAGCACAGATACGCAGTATTTT
TRBJ1-1	13	.	medium-sized	TRBV5-4	CASSFGRSTEAFF	TGTGCCAGCAGCTTTGGCCGGTCCACTGAAGCTTTCTTT
TRBJ1-1	14	TRBD1	large	TRBV10-3	CAISEGQGYTEAFF	TGTGCCATCAGTGAGGGACAGGGATACACTGAAGCTTTCTTT
TRBJ2-2	16	.	medium-sized	TRBV15	CATSKRHPGTPGELFF	TGTGCCACCAGCAAGAGACACCCCGGGACCCCCGGGGAGCTGTTTTTT
TRBJ2-2	14	.	medium-sized	TRBV10-1	CASSESEVTGELFF	TGCGCCAGCAGTGAATCAGAGGTCACCGGGGAGCTGTTTTTT
TRBJ2-1	13	.	medium-sized	TRBV15	CATSSGRWGMQFF	TGTGCCACCAGCAGTGGAAGGTGGGGCATGCAGTTCTTC